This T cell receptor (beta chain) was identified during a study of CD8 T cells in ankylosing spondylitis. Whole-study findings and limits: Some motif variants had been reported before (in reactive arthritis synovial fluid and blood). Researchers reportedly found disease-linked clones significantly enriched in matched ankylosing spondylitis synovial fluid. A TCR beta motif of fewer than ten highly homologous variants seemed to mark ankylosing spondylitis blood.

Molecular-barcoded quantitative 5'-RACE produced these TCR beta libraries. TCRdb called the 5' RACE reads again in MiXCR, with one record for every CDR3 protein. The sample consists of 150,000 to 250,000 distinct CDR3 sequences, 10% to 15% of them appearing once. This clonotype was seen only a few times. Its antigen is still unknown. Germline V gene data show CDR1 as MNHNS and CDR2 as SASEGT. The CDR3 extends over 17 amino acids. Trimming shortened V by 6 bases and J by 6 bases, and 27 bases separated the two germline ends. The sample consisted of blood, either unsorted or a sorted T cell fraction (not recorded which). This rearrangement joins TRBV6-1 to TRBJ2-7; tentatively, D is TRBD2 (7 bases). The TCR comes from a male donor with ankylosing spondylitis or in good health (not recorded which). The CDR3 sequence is CASSMASQGGGTSEQYF. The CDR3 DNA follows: TGTGCCAGCAGCATGGCATCTCAGGGAGGGGGTACGAGCGAGCAGTACTTC.